Below are 5 T cell receptor beta chains sequenced from a single sample in a study of human T cells and chemical hapten exposure. Time point reported: pre-sensitization, week 0. Specified treatment: therapeutic diphenylcyclopropenone sensitization with weekly scalp DPC. TCRdb fed the RACE reads into MiXCR, producing one record per CDR3 protein. Seen here are 150,000 to 200,000 distinct CDR3 sequences, more than 25% observed once, and the top ten hold roughly 3%. Sequencing used whole blood, obtained in connection with sensitization to the hapten diphenylcyclopropenone (DPC). The receptors derive from a woman in her twenties or thirties with alopecia areata. Some clones in this sample may be carry-over from other donors' samples.

The chain recombines TRBV19 with TRBJ1-4; the match to TRBD1 covers 11 bases. J lost 9 bases, V lost 6 bases, and 18 bases had no gene match. The CDR3 runs 18 residues. CDR1 and CDR2 (germline): LNHDA, SQIVND (reference sequence). Written as DNA, the CDR3 is TGTGCCAGTAGCCATCAACACTTCGAGGGGACAGGGGGAAAAAAACTGTTTTTT. It is translated as CASSHQHFEGTGGKKLFF.

The chain is built from TRBV29-1 and TRBJ1-1; TRBD1 agrees at 9 bases. V shed 7 bases, J shed 4 bases, and the junction held 10 bases outside the gene matches. The CDR3 loop spans 14 amino acids. Germline V gene lookup returns CDR1 SQVTM and CDR2 ANQGSEA. The CDR3 coding sequence is TGCAGCGCCCGGTTACAGGGGGCGAGCACTGAAGCTTTCTTT. Encoded protein: CSARLQGASTEAFF.

The chain combines TRBV29-1 with TRBJ2-7; D possibly matches TRBD1 or TRBD2 (5 bases each). Trimming removed 7 bases at V and 3 bases at J, with 16 bases between. The CDR3 totals 13 residues. Germline lookup yields CDR1 SQVTM and CDR2 ANQGSEA. CDR3 nucleotide sequence: TGCAGCGCCCTACGGGGCAATAACTACGAGCAGTACTTC. Its translation is CSALRGNNYEQYF.

The gene calls are TRBV7-9 and TRBJ1-2; D ambiguous. CDR3 length equals 14 residues. V was cut by 1 base and J by 4 bases, with 10 bases left in between. Germline V lookup: CDR1 SEHNR, CDR2 FQNEAQ (reference sequence). The CDR3 bases are TGTGCCAGCAGCTTAGGGGAGGAGAGCTATGGCTACACCTTC. Its translation: CASSLGEESYGYTF.

This clonotype was counted a few times. The rearrangement joins TRBV11-2 to TRBJ1-5; unclear D gene. The V gene lost 1 base and the J gene lost 5 bases, with 12 bases spanning the gap. The CDR3 loop spans 15 amino acids. Germline values: CDR1 SGHAT, CDR2 FQNNGV. The CDR3 protein is CASSLGGRSDQPQHF. The CDR3 nucleotides read TGTGCCAGCAGCTTAGGAGGGCGGAGTGATCAGCCCCAGCATTTT.